This TCR beta chain appears in the sequencing data of a study of T cells after yellow fever vaccination. Study results and limitations: Sorting of memory subsets on day 0 yielded almost no detectable vaccine-responding clonotypes.

Using its own MiXCR run on the 5' RACE reads, TCRdb lists one record per CDR3 protein. The profile shows under 40,000 distinct CDR3 sequences, 6.5% to 8.5% of them singletons. This clonotype was counted many times. This CDR3 region has 15 residues. CDR1 and CDR2 (germline): SGHTA, FQGTGA. V lost 0 bases to trimming and J lost 2 bases, with 9 bases between them. The specimen was PBMCs, either bulk or a sorted T-cell subset (CD4+, CD8+, memory, or dextramer-sorted; not recorded which), collected on the day of the first yellow fever vaccination. The V call is TRBV7-3, the J call TRBJ2-3, with D hard to call. The TCR comes from a man aged 18 to 29 who received the YFV17D yellow fever vaccine. Here the CDR3 reads CASSLTGRDTDTQYF. In DNA form, the CDR3 reads TGTGCCAGCAGCTTAACAGGGCGAGACACAGATACGCAGTATTTT.